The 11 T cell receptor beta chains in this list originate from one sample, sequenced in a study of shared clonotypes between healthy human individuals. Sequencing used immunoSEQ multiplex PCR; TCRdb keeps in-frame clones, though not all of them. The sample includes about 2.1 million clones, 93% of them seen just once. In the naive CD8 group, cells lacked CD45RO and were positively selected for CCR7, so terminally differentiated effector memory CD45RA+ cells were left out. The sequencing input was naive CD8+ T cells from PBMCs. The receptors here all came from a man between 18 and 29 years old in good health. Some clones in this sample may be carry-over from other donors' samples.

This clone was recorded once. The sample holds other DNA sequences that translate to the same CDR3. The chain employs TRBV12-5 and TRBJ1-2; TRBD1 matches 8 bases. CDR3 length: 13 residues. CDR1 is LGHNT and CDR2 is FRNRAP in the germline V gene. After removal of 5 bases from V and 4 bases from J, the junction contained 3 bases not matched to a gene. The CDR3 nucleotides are TGTGCTAGTGGTCCCGGACAGGGCTATGGCTACACCTTC. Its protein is CASGPGQGYGYTF.

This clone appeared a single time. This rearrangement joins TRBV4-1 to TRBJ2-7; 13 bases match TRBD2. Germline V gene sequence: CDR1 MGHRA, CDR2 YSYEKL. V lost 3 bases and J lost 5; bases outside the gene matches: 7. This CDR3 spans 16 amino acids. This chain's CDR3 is CASSQVGTSGINEQYF. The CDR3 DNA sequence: TGCGCCAGCAGCCAGGTTGGGACTAGCGGGATCAACGAGCAGTACTTC.

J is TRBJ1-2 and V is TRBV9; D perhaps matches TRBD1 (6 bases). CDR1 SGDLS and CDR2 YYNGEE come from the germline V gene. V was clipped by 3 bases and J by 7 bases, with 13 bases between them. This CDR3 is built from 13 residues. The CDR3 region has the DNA TGTGCCAGCAGCGAGGGGGTGGAAGCTGGCTACACCTTC. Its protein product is CASSEGVEAGYTF.

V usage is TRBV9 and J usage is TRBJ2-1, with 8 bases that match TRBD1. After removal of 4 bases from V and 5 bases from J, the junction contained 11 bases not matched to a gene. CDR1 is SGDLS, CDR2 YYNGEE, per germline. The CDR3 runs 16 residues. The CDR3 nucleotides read TGTGCCAGCAGCCTCCGCGACAGGGGTACCCACAATGAGCAGTTCTTC. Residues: CASSLRDRGTHNEQFF.

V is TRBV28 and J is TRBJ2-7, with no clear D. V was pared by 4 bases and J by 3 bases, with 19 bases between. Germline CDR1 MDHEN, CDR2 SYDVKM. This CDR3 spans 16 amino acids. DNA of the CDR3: TGTGCCAGCAGTTCCCATGGAAGGACCCTGTACTACGAGCAGTACTTC. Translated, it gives CASSSHGRTLYYEQYF.

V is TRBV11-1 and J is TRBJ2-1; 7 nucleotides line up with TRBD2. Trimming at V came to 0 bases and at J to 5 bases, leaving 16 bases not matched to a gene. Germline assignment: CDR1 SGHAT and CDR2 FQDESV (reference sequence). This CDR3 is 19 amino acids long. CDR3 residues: CASSLAPTVGAGADNEQFF. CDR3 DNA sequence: TGTGCCAGCAGCTTAGCGCCTACTGTTGGGGCGGGAGCTGACAATGAGCAGTTCTTC.

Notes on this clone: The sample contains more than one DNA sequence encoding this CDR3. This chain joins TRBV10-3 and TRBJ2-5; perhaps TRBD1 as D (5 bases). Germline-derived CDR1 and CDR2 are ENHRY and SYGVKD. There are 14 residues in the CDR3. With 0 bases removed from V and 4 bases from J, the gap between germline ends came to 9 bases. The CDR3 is CAISESAGRETQYF. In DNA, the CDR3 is TGTGCCATCAGTGAGTCGGCAGGGCGAGAGACCCAGTACTTC.

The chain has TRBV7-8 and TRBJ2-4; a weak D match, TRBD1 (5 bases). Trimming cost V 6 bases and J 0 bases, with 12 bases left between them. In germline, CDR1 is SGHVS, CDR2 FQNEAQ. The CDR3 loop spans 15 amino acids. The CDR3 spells CASSSTASAKNIQYF. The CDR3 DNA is TGTGCCAGCAGTTCGACAGCCTCAGCCAAAAACATTCAGTACTTC.

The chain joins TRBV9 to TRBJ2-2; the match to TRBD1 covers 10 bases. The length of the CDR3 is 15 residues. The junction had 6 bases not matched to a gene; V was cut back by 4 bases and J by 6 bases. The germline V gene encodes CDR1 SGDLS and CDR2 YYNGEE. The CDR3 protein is CASSSTGGAAGELFF. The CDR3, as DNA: TGTGCCAGCAGCTCGACAGGGGGCGCAGCCGGGGAGCTGTTTTTT.

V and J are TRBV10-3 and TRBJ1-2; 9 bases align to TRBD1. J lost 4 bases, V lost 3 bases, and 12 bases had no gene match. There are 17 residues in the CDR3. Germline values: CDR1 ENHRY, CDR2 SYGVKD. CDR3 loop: CAISDTLWTGVAYGYTF. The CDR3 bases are TGTGCCATCAGTGATACCCTATGGACAGGGGTTGCCTATGGCTACACCTTC.

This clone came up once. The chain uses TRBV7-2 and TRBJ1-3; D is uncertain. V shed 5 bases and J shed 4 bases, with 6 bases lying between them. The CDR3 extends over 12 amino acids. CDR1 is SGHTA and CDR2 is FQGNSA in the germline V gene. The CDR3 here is CASSPEGNTIYF. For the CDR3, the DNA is TGTGCCAGCAGCCCCGAAGGAAACACCATATATTTT.